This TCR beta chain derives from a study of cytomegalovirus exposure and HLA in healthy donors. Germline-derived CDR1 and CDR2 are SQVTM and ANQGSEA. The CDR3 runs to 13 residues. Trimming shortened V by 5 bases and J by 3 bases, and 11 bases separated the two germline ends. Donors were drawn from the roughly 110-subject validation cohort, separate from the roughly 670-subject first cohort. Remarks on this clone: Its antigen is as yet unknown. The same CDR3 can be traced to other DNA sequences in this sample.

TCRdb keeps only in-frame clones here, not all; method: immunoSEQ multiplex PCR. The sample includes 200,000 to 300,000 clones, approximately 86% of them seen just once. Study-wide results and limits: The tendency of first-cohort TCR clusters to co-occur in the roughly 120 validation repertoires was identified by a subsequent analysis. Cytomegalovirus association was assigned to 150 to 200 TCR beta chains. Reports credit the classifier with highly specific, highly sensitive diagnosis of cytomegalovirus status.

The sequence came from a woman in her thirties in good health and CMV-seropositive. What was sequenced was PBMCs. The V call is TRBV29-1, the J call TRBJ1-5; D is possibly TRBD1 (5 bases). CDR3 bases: TGCAGCGTTTTGACAGAAATCAATCAGCCCCAGCATTTT. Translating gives CSVLTEINQPQHF. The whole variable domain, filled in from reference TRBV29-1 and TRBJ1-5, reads SAVISQKPSRDICQRGTSLTIQCQVDSQVTMMFWYRQQPGQSLTLIATANQGSEATYESGFVIDKFPISRPNLTFSTLTVSNMSPEDSSIYLCSVLTEINQPQHFGDGTRLSIL.